This T cell receptor beta chain was sequenced during a study of shared clonotypes between healthy human individuals. Naive CD8 cells, CD45RO-negative and positively selected for CCR7, excluded terminally differentiated effector memory CD45RA+ cells. The study's findings and limits: All-four-donor shared clonotypes had higher generation probabilities than non-shared clonotypes did. Naive CD4 clonotype sharing across several donors was approximately 5%. The study drew on few donors, limiting represented genetic and exposure-history diversity.

The data were produced by immunoSEQ multiplex PCR, yet TCRdb's version contains in-frame clones alone and is incomplete. The sample has some 2.1 million clones, about 93% seen once. The CDR3 loop spans 15 amino acids. V gave up 2 bases and J gave up 4 bases; unmatched junction bases: 6. Germline V gene sequence: CDR1 LGHNA, CDR2 YSLEER. Comments on this clone: Its target is unknown.

Sample: naive CD8+ T cells from PBMCs. The chain joins TRBV4-3 to TRBJ2-7; 9 bases are shared with TRBD2. The TCR was taken from a man aged 18 to 30 in good health. Some clones in this sample may be carry-over from other donors' samples. The CDR3 DNA reads TGCGCCAGCAGCCAATGGCTAGCGGGGCTGTACGAGCAGTACTTC. Translated: CASSQWLAGLYEQYF.